Listed below are T cell receptor beta chains from one sample, sequenced in a study of OX40 agonist ivuxolimab in advanced cancers. Generated by immunoSEQ multiplex PCR, the TCRdb table keeps only in-frame clones and is missing some. The table shows 77,000 or so clones, with roughly 94% occurring only once. The specimen was CD4+ or CD8+ T cells sorted from blood, collected in a trial of the OX40 agonist ivuxolimab. The receptor set was obtained from an adult with an advanced solid tumor such as melanoma, head and neck, liver or kidney cancer. CDR3s include the opening cysteine and the closing phenylalanine or tryptophan. The D gene is left open where the match is weak. Not every row has a clone size; where given, it reads once, few, many or a size class.

V gene,D gene,J gene,clone size,CDR3 protein,CDR3 DNA
TRBV29-1,.,TRBJ1-2,few,CSASPGAVGYTF,TGCAGCGCCAGCCCGGGGGCGGTAGGCTACACCTTC
TRBV30,.,TRBJ2-7,.,CAWSVTAYEQYF,TGTGCCTGGAGTGTCACAGCCTACGAGCAGTACTTC
TRBV7-8,TRBD1,TRBJ2-3,.,CASSLNPGQGPSTDTQYF,TGTGCCAGCAGCTTGAACCCGGGACAGGGGCCAAGCACAGATACGCAGTATTTT
TRBV4-1,.,TRBJ1-1,.,CASSQFAGAGEAFF,TGCGCCAGCAGCCAGTTCGCGGGGGCCGGTGAAGCTTTCTTT
TRBV23-1,.,TRBJ1-4,.,CASSQQGIRDEKLFF,TGCGCCAGCAGTCAACAGGGGATTAGGGATGAAAAACTGTTTTTT
TRBV18,.,TRBJ2-5,.,CASSPLRLARETQYF,TGTGCCAGCTCACCACTTCGGCTAGCGCGGGAGACCCAGTACTTC
TRBV5-1,TRBD1,TRBJ1-4,.,CASSFGEDRDGEKLFF,TGCGCCAGCAGCTTTGGTGAGGACAGGGACGGGGAAAAACTGTTTTTT
TRBV7-9,.,TRBJ1-1,.,CASSPSVLRGTEAFF,TGTGCCAGCAGCCCGTCGGTCCTACGGGGCACTGAAGCTTTCTTT
TRBV7-9,TRBD1,TRBJ2-7,.,CASSDGDRVDEQYF,TGTGCCAGCAGCGATGGGGACAGGGTGGACGAGCAGTACTTC
TRBV7-2,.,TRBJ1-2,.,CASSSVRGNGYTF,TGTGCCAGCAGCTCTGTTCGTGGGAACGGCTACACCTTC
TRBV6-6,TRBD1,TRBJ1-6,.,CASIRDRALHF,TGTGCCAGCATCAGGGACAGGGCCCTCCACTTT
TRBV30,.,TRBJ2-7,.,CAWSVGYHYEQYF,TGTGCCTGGAGTGTAGGGTACCACTACGAGCAGTACTTC
TRBV5-1,.,TRBJ2-2,.,CASRLIPQGNTGELFF,TGCGCCAGCAGGCTGATTCCCCAGGGGAACACCGGGGAGCTGTTTTTT
TRBV4-1,.,TRBJ1-5,.,CASSQGGGINQPQHF,TGCGCCAGCAGCCAAGGGGGGGGTATCAATCAGCCCCAGCATTTT
TRBV27,.,TRBJ1-1,.,CASSLSWPNTEAFF,TGTGCCAGCAGTTTATCCTGGCCGAACACTGAAGCTTTCTTT
TRBV9,.,TRBJ2-7,.,CASSVVGASAYEQYF,TGTGCCAGCAGCGTAGTGGGGGCCTCCGCCTACGAGCAGTACTTC
TRBV6-1,TRBD1,TRBJ2-7,.,CASYRGPGEQYF,TGTGCCAGTTACAGGGGTCCTGGCGAGCAGTACTTC
TRBV11-3,.,TRBJ2-7,.,CASSPSGGSSYEQYF,TGTGCCAGCAGCCCTAGTGGGGGCAGCTCCTACGAGCAGTACTTC
TRBV7-2,.,TRBJ2-7,.,CASSLQDGLRYEQYF,TGTGCCAGCAGCTTACAGGACGGCCTAAGGTACGAGCAGTACTTC
TRBV4-1,.,TRBJ1-5,.,CASSQEWGNNQPQHF,TGCGCCAGCAGCCAAGAGTGGGGGAACAATCAGCCCCAGCATTTT
TRBV6-5,.,TRBJ1-3,.,CASSYSSGSRNTIYF,TGTGCCAGCAGTTACTCGTCGGGGTCGAGAAACACCATATATTTT
TRBV9,TRBD2,TRBJ2-1,.,CASSLLAGGRYNEQFF,TGTGCCAGCAGCCTCCTAGCGGGGGGGCGATACAATGAGCAGTTCTTC
TRBV4-3,TRBD2,TRBJ2-7,.,CASSQDAGGYEQYF,TGCGCCAGCAGCCAAGATGCGGGAGGCTACGAGCAGTACTTC
TRBV4-1,.,TRBJ2-7,.,CASSQGATEYPYEQYF,TGCGCCAGCAGCCAAGGGGCAACAGAGTACCCCTACGAGCAGTACTTC
TRBV5-6,.,TRBJ2-3,once,CASSLQGRELDTQYF,TGTGCCAGCAGCCTCCAGGGGCGGGAGCTGGATACGCAGTATTTT
TRBV7-9,TRBD1,TRBJ1-6,.,CASSLGVLAGTGDSPLHF,TGTGCCAGCAGCTTAGGGGTCCTTGCGGGGACAGGAGACTCACCCCTCCACTTT
TRBV10-3,TRBD2,TRBJ2-7,.,CAISGRENNYEQYF,TGTGCCATCAGTGGGCGGGAGAACAACTACGAGCAGTACTTC
TRBV27,.,TRBJ1-5,.,CASSPRGGYSNQPQHF,TGTGCCAGCAGTCCCCGAGGGGGATATAGCAATCAGCCCCAGCATTTT
TRBV25-1,.,TRBJ1-2,.,CASKANYGYTF,TGTGCCAGCAAAGCTAACTATGGCTACACCTTC
TRBV4-1,.,TRBJ2-1,once,CASSQDEGSSYNEQFF,TGCGCCAGCAGCCAAGATGAGGGCAGCTCCTACAATGAGCAGTTCTTC
TRBV14,.,TRBJ2-7,.,CASSQSLWGRVHEQYF,TGTGCCAGCAGCCAATCCCTGTGGGGGAGAGTACACGAGCAGTACTTC
TRBV27,.,TRBJ2-1,.,CASSITGYNEQFF,TGTGCCAGCAGCATTACTGGTTACAATGAGCAGTTCTTC
TRBV7-9,.,TRBJ1-2,.,CASSLGEAVLYGYTF,TGTGCCAGCAGCTTAGGAGAGGCAGTTCTATATGGCTACACCTTC
TRBV15,TRBD2,TRBJ2-1,.,CATSRDRGSSYNEQFF,TGTGCCACCAGCAGAGATCGCGGGAGCTCCTACAATGAGCAGTTCTTC
TRBV27,TRBD1,TRBJ2-7,.,CASGNRGEEQYF,TGTGCCAGCGGTAACAGGGGCGAAGAGCAGTACTTC
TRBV12-5,TRBD2,TRBJ2-1,.,CASGLVLGTRTNNEQFF,TGTGCTAGTGGTTTGGTACTAGGGACTAGGACTAACAATGAGCAGTTCTTC
TRBV7-9,.,TRBJ2-3,.,CASSLEATDTQYF,TGTGCCAGCAGCTTAGAAGCCACCGATACGCAGTATTTT
TRBV7-6,.,TRBJ2-5,.,CASSRGPGVQETQYF,TGTGCCAGCAGCCGAGGACCCGGCGTGCAAGAGACCCAGTACTTC
TRBV10-3,.,TRBJ1-1,.,CAISGVGNTEAFF,TGTGCCATCAGTGGCGTAGGGAACACTGAAGCTTTCTTT
TRBV28,.,TRBJ2-1,.,CASSLAATYNEQFF,TGTGCCAGCAGTTTAGCGGCCACCTACAATGAGCAGTTCTTC
TRBV7-3,TRBD2,TRBJ2-3,.,CASSQRTSGISTDTQYF,TGTGCCAGCAGTCAACGGACTAGCGGGATTAGCACAGATACGCAGTATTTT
TRBV5-1,TRBD1,TRBJ2-4,.,CASSWRQGRDIQYF,TGCGCCAGCAGCTGGAGACAGGGAAGGGACATTCAGTACTTC